The sequence of this T cell receptor beta chain was determined in a study of identifying expanded T cells in peripheral blood. Germline V lookup: CDR1 MDHEN, CDR2 SYDVKM. V gave up 2 bases and J gave up 7 bases, with 12 bases separating them. The CDR3 loop spans 14 amino acids. Assay: immunoSEQ multiplex PCR; the TCRdb copy retains only in-frame clones and omits some. The sample has some 75,000 clones; roughly 90% are singletons. The TCR sequence derives from a person aged 18-70 years in good health. This chain uses TRBV28 with TRBJ2-4; D possibly corresponds to TRBD2 (6 bases). Source material: blood. CDR3 nucleotide sequence: TGTGCCAGCAGTTTAGCCTCCGGGACTAACATTCAGTACTTC. Residues: CASSLASGTNIQYF.